This record covers a single T cell receptor (beta chain). V lost 7 bases to trimming and J lost 3 bases; unmatched junction nucleotides: 5. The V gene's germline CDR1 is SQVTM and CDR2 ANQGSEA. The CDR3 has 13 residues. This sample is drawn from a study of CD8+ T cells in alopecia areata. RNA was extracted and reverse transcribed into cDNA as the sequencing template. Profiled with immunoSEQ multiplex PCR; TCRdb holds only in-frame clones, not every one. The data show 170,000 or so clones, 59% seen once. The sequencing here drew on CD4+ T cells sorted from blood, taken at week 0. V usage is TRBV29-1 and J usage is TRBJ2-4, with 8 bases aligning to TRBD1. This receptor was identified in a human donor with alopecia areata. DNA of the CDR3: TGCAGCGCTGGACAGGGAGGCAAAAACATTCAGTACTTC. It is translated as CSAGQGGKNIQYF. Supplemented by reference TRBV29-1 and TRBJ2-4, the full variable domain reads SAVISQKPSRDICQRGTSLTIQCQVDSQVTMMFWYRQQPGQSLTLIATANQGSEATYESGFVIDKFPISRPNLTFSTLTVSNMSPEDSSIYLCSAGQGGKNIQYFGAGTRLSVL.